This TCR beta chain appears in the sequencing data of a study of blood T cell repertoires in COVID-19. How the authors handled the data: Reference gene primer amplification yielded estimated nucleated cell counts. Generated by immunoSEQ multiplex PCR, the TCRdb table keeps only in-frame clones and is missing some. The DNA was the basis for D and trimming; V, J and clone size are from that table. The sample lists 180,000 or so clones, 90% occurring once. The sample was peripheral blood. This clonotype originated in a man in his fifties or sixties with acute or convalescent COVID-19.

In nucleotides, the CDR3 is TGCGCCAGCAGCTCGACAGGGAGCACAGATACGCAGTATTTT. This gives the protein CASSSTGSTDTQYF. V is TRBV5-1 and J is TRBJ2-3; TRBD1 agrees at 7 bases. This CDR3 region has 14 residues. Germline values: CDR1 SGHRS, CDR2 YFSETQ. V shed 3 bases, J shed 0 bases, and the junction held 1 base outside the gene matches.